Included here is one T cell receptor beta chain sequence, with context. This sample stems from a study of blood T cell repertoires in COVID-19. In the study overall: Sample material is recorded as cDNA or gDNA derived from T cells, B-cell-depleted T cells, or PBMCs.

V was shortened by 2 bases and J by 8 bases, with 9 bases between the two germline ends. The CDR3 extends over 12 amino acids. CDR1 MNHEY and CDR2 SMNVEV come from the germline V gene (reference sequence). The method was immunoSEQ multiplex PCR; TCRdb's version includes in-frame clones alone and lacks a portion of them. The table shows about 25,000 clones, with approximately 88% occurring only once. The sample consisted of peripheral blood. The clonotype originates from a man aged 65 to 85 with COVID-19, enrolled during active disease. The V gene is TRBV27, the J gene TRBJ1-1, with TRBD1 as a possible D gene (5 bases). This CDR3 is CASSLQGGEAFF. Here the CDR3 DNA reads TGTGCCAGCAGTTTACAGGGAGGGGAAGCTTTCTTT.